The 9 T cell receptor beta chains listed next were all sequenced from one sample in a study of OX40 agonist ivuxolimab in advanced cancers. Sequencing was performed with immunoSEQ multiplex PCR; in TCRdb, only in-frame clones are kept and a portion is missing. This repertoire shows tens of thousands of clones, over 80% found once; its top ten account for 9.5% to 13%. The source material was CD4+ or CD8+ T cells sorted from blood, sampled in a trial of the OX40 agonist ivuxolimab. All receptors come from an adult with an advanced solid tumor such as melanoma, head and neck, liver or kidney cancer.

This chain joins TRBV7-2 and TRBJ2-7, with 10 nucleotides matching TRBD1. Germline values: CDR1 SGHTA, CDR2 FQGNSA. The CDR3 sequence is 18 residues long. V shed 4 bases, J shed 2 bases, and the junction held 14 bases outside the gene matches. CDR3: CASSSISIMTGGAYEQYF. The CDR3 DNA sequence: TGTGCCAGCAGCTCGATCTCCATTATGACAGGGGGCGCCTACGAGCAGTACTTC.

The rearrangement joins TRBV6-1 to TRBJ1-3; 7 bases are a match to TRBD1. The CDR3 runs 14 residues. In germline, CDR1 is MNHNS, CDR2 SASEGT. V dropped 10 bases and J dropped 2; count of bases not matched to a gene: 8. CDR3 nucleotide sequence: TGTGCCATCTCTGAAGGACAGGCTGGAAACACCATATATTTT. This encodes CAISEGQAGNTIYF.

The J gene is TRBJ1-5, the V gene TRBV14; no definite D call. This CDR3 is built from 14 residues. V lost 0 bases, J lost 3 bases, and 6 bases lay in between. Germline assignment: CDR1 SGHDN and CDR2 FVKESK. CDR3 sequence reads: CASSQEGNNQPQHF. CDR3 DNA: TGTGCCAGCAGCCAAGAAGGGAACAATCAGCCCCAGCATTTT.

This clone was observed once. V usage is TRBV29-1 and J usage is TRBJ2-3, with D unresolved. CDR3 size: 13 residues. V lost 6 bases and J lost 1, with 11 bases in between. CDR1 SQVTM and CDR2 ANQGSEA come from the germline V gene. Here the CDR3 DNA reads TGCAGCGTGGTAGGGTGGGGCACAGATACGCAGTATTTT. As protein: CSVVGWGTDTQYF.

For the CDR3, the DNA is TGCGCCAGCAGCCTACTTTTCATAGGACAGGGTACTATGAACACTGAAGCTTTCTTT. Protein sequence: CASSLLFIGQGTMNTEAFF. The J gene is TRBJ1-1, the V gene TRBV5-1; 8 bases are shared with TRBD1. Germline values: CDR1 SGHRS, CDR2 YFSETQ. V was pared by 4 bases and J by 0 bases, with 17 bases of the junction left unmatched. The CDR3 extends over 19 amino acids.

J is TRBJ2-3 and V is TRBV19; D remains ambiguous. The CDR3 contains 12 residues. CDR1 LNHDA and CDR2 SQIVND come from the germline V gene (reference sequence). The germline V and J ends were trimmed by 9 bases and 0 bases, with 7 bases remaining between them. The CDR3 DNA is TGTGCCAGCCGAGACAGCACAGATACGCAGTATTTT. This gives the protein CASRDSTDTQYF.

The rearrangement uses TRBV5-1 and TRBJ1-1; 9 positions agree with TRBD1. CDR3 length equals 15 residues. The J segment lost 6 bases and the V segment lost 3 bases, leaving 9 bases of the junction unmatched. Germline lookup yields CDR1 SGHRS and CDR2 YFSETQ. CDR3 in amino acids: CASSSGQGWGAEAFF. The DNA of the CDR3 is TGCGCCAGCAGCTCGGGACAGGGTTGGGGTGCTGAAGCTTTCTTT.

This chain links TRBV15 with TRBJ1-2; maybe TRBD1 (5 bases). Germline V gene lookup returns CDR1 LNHNV and CDR2 YYDKDF (reference sequence). V was cut by 0 bases and J by 6 bases, with 14 bases left in between. The CDR3 is 15 amino acids. CDR3 sequence (DNA): TGTGCCACCAGCAGAGATCTGGGGCAGGGCCATGGCTACACCTTC. Residues: CATSRDLGQGHGYTF.

The genes are TRBV28 and TRBJ2-3; unclear D gene. V dropped 5 bases and J dropped 0 bases, with 15 bases sitting between them. The CDR3 totals 16 residues. CDR1 MDHEN and CDR2 SYDVKM come from the germline V gene. The CDR3 DNA follows: TGTGCCAGCAGTCCCCCGACGGTTGTTAGCACAGATACGCAGTATTTT. It specifies CASSPPTVVSTDTQYF.